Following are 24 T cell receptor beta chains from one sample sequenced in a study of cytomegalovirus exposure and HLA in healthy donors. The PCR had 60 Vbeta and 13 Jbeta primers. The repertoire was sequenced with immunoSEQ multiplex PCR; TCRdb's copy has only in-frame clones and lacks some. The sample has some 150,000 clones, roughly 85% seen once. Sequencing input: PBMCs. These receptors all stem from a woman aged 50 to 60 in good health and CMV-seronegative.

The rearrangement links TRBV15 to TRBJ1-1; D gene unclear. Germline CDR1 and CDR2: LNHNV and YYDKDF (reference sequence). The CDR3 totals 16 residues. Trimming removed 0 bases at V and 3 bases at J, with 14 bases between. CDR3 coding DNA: TGTGCCACCAGCAGAGATCTGGCAGAACCTTACACTGAAGCTTTCTTT. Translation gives CATSRDLAEPYTEAFF.

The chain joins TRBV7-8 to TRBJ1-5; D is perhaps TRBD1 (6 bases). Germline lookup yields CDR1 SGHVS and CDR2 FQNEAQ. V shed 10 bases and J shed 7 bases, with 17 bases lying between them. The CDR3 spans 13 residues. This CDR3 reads CATSGGTRQPQHF. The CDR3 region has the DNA TGTGCCACGAGTGGGGGCACGAGACAGCCCCAGCATTTT.

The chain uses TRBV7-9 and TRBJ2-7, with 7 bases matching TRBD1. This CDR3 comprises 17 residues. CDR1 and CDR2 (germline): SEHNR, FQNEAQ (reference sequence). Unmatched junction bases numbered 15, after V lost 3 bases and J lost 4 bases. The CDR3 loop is CASSLGIGQAIFYEQYF. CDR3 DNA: TGTGCCAGCAGCTTGGGGATCGGACAGGCCATATTTTACGAGCAGTACTTC.

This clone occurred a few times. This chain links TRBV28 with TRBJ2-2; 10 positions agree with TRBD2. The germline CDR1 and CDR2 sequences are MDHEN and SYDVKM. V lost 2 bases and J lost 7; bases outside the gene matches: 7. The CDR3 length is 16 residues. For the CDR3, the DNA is TGTGCCAGCAGTTTAATCACTAGCGGGAAGGACGGGGAGCTGTTTTTT. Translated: CASSLITSGKDGELFF.

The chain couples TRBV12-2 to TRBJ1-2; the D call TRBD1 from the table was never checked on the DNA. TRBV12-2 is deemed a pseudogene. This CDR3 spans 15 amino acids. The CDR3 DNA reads TGTGCAAGTCTCCCGAGTTACGTCAGGGCAGATGGCTACACCTTC. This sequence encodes CASLPSYVRADGYTF.

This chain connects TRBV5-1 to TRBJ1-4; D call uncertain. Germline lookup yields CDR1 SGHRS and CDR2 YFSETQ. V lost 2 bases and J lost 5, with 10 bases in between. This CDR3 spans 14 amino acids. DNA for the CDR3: TGCGCCAGCAGCTTAGAACAGAGAAATGAAAAACTGTTTTTT. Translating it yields CASSLEQRNEKLFF.

The DNA for the CDR3 is TGTGCCAGCAGTTTAGGGGGAGCGGGGGACCAAGAGACCCAGTACTTC. As protein: CASSLGGAGDQETQYF. The V and J genes are TRBV28 and TRBJ2-5; 8 positions match TRBD2. The trim removed 2 bases at V and 0 bases at J, leaving 5 bases unmatched. The CDR3 extends over 16 amino acids. Germline V gene sequence: CDR1 MDHEN, CDR2 SYDVKM.

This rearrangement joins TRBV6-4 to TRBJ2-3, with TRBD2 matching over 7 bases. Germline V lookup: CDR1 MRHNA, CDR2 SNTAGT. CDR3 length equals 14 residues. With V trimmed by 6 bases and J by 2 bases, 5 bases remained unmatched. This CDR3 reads CASSIAGNTDTQYF. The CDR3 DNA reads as TGTGCCAGCAGCATAGCGGGCAACACAGATACGCAGTATTTT.

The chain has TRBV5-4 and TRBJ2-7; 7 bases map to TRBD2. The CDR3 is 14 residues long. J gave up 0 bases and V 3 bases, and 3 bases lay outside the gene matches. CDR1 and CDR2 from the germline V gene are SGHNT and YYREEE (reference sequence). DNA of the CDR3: TGTGCCAGCAGCTACCAGCGGGGCTCCTACGAGCAGTACTTC. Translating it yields CASSYQRGSYEQYF.

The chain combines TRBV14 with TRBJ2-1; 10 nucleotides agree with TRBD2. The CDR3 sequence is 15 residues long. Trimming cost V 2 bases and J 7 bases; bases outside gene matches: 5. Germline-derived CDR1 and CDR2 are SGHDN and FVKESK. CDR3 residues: CASSQRLAGVNEQFF. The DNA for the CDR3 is TGTGCCAGCAGCCAACGGCTAGCGGGGGTAAATGAGCAGTTCTTC.

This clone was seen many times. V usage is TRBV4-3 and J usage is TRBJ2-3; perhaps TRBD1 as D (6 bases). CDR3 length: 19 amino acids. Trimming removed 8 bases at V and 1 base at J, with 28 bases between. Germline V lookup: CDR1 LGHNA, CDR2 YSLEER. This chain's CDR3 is CASALLRAGAISGTDTQYF. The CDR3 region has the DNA TGCGCCAGCGCCCTCTTGAGGGCAGGGGCCATCTCGGGCACAGATACGCAGTATTTT.

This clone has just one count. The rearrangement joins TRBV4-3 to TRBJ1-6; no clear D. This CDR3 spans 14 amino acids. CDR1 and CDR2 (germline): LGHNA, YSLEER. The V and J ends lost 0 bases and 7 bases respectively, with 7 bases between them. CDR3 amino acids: CASSQDSRNSPLHF. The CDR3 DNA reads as TGCGCCAGCAGCCAAGATTCGAGGAATTCACCCCTCCACTTT.

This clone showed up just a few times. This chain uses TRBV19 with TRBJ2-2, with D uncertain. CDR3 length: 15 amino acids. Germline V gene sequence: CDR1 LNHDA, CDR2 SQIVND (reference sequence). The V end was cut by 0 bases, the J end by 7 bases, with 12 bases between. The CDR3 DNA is TGTGCCAGTAGTATAGAAGCTAGGATTGGCGGGGAGCTGTTTTTT. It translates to CASSIEARIGGELFF.

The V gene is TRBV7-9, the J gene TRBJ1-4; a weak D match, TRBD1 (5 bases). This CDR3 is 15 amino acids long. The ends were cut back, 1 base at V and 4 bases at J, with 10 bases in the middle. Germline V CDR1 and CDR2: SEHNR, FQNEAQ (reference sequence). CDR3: CASSLEAGFNEKLFF. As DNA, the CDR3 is TGTGCCAGCAGCTTAGAGGCAGGGTTTAATGAAAAACTGTTTTTT.

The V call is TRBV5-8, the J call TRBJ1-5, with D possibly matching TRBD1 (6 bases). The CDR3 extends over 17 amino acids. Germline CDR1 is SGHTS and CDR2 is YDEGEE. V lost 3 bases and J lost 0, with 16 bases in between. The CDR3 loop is CASSSTEGVYSNQPQHF. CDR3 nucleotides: TGTGCCAGCAGCTCGACCGAGGGGGTGTATAGCAATCAGCCCCAGCATTTT.

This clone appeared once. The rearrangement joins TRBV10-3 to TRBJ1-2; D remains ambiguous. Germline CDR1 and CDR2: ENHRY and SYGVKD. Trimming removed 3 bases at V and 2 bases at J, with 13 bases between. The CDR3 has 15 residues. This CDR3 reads CAISENPGSNYGYTF. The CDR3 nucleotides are TGTGCCATCAGTGAAAATCCGGGGAGCAACTATGGCTACACCTTC.

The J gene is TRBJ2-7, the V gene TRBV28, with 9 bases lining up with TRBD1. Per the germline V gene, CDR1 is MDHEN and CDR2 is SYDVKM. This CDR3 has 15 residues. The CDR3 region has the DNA TGTGCGACCAATGGACAGGGGACGGGCTCCTACGAGCAGTACTTC. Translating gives CATNGQGTGSYEQYF.

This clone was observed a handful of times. As DNA, the CDR3 is TGTGCCAGCAGCCACCGGGACAGGGGAGGTGAAAAACTGTTTTTT. This encodes CASSHRDRGGEKLFF. The chain recombines TRBV6-1 with TRBJ1-4; 10 bases align to TRBD1. Germline V CDR1 and CDR2: MNHNS, SASEGT. The ends lost 6 bases at V and 7 bases at J; junction bases unmatched: 8. This CDR3 has 15 amino acids.

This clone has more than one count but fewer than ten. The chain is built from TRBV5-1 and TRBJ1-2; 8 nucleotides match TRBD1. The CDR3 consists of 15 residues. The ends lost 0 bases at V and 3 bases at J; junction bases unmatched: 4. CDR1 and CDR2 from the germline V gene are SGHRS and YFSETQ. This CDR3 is CASSLAGGQDYGYTF. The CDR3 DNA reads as TGCGCCAGCAGCTTGGCCGGGGGACAGGACTATGGCTACACCTTC.

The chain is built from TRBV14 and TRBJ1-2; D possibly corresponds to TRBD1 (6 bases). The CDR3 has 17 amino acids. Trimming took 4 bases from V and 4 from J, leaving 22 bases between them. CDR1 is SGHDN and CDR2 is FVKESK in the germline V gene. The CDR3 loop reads CASSRTGNSPRGYGYTF. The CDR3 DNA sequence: TGTGCCAGCAGCCGAACAGGAAATTCCCCCAGGGGCTATGGCTACACCTTC. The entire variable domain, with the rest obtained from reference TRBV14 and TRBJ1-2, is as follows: EAGVTQFPSHSVIEKGQTVTLRCDPISGHDNLYWYRRVMGKEIKFLLHFVKESKQDESGMPNNRFLAERTGGTYSTLKVQPAELEDSGVYFCASSRTGNSPRGYGYTFGSGTRLTVV.

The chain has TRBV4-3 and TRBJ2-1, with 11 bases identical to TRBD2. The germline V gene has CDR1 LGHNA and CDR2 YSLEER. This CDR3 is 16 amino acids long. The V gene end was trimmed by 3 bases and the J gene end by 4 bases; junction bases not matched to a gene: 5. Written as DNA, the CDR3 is TGCGCCAGCAGCCATCAGACTAGCGGGGCATACAATGAGCAGTTCTTC. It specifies CASSHQTSGAYNEQFF.

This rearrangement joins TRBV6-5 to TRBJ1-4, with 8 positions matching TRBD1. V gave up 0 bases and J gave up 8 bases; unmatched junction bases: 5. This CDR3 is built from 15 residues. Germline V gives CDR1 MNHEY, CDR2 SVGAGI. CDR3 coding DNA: TGTGCCAGCAGTTACTCCCAGGGGGCCGAAGAAAAACTGTTTTTT. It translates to CASSYSQGAEEKLFF.

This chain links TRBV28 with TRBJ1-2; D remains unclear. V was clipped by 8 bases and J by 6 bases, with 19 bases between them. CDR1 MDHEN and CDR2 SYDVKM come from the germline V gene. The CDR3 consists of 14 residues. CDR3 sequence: CASREGSSQDGYTF. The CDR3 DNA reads TGTGCCAGCCGTGAGGGCAGCTCACAAGATGGCTACACCTTC.

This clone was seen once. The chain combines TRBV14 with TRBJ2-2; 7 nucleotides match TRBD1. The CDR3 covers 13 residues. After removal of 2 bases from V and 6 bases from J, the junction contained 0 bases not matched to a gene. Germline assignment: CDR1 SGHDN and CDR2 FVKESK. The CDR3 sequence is CASSQQGAGELFF. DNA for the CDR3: TGTGCCAGCAGCCAACAGGGGGCCGGGGAGCTGTTTTTT.